The 10 T cell receptor beta chains reported below all come from one sample, sequenced in a study of blood T cell repertoires in COVID-19. TCRdb's copy holds only in-frame clones and misses some; the assay was immunoSEQ multiplex PCR. The data contain approximately 480,000 clones, 75% to 90% of them singletons. The material sequenced was peripheral blood. The receptors shown here come from a man aged 18-30 years with COVID-19, enrolled during active disease.

The chain uses TRBV19 and TRBJ1-1; TRBD1 is a possible D gene (6 bases). Germline V CDR1 and CDR2: LNHDA, SQIVND (reference sequence). The CDR3 totals 13 residues. The ends were cut back, 3 bases at V and 4 bases at J, with 9 bases in the middle. Written as DNA, the CDR3 is TGTGCCAGTAGTATTGCCAGGGGCACTGAAGCTTTCTTT. It yields the protein CASSIARGTEAFF.

The rearrangement uses TRBV19 and TRBJ2-2; 9 bases are shared with TRBD1. Trimming cost V 6 bases and J 6 bases; bases outside gene matches: 8. The length of the CDR3 is 15 residues. Germline V CDR1 and CDR2: LNHDA, SQIVND (reference sequence). The CDR3 DNA sequence: TGTGCCAGTAGGCCCACAGGGGGCAGGGCCGGGGAGCTGTTTTTT. It codes for CASRPTGGRAGELFF.

The chain links TRBV6-5 to TRBJ2-3; D possibly corresponds to TRBD2 (6 bases). Germline V gene sequence: CDR1 MNHEY, CDR2 SVGAGI. V was trimmed by 11 bases and J by 5 bases, leaving 20 bases between them. The CDR3 is 14 residues long. CDR3 nucleotides: TGTGCCGTCCTTCTCCGGGGAGCGGGAGATACGCAGTATTTT. It yields the protein CAVLLRGAGDTQYF.

The CDR3 sequence: CASSVVLHRGQPQHF. The CDR3 nucleotides read TGTGCCAGCAGCGTAGTTCTCCACAGGGGCCAGCCCCAGCATTTT. The chain links TRBV9 to TRBJ1-5; 7 positions agree with TRBD1. V dropped 0 bases and J dropped 7; count of bases not matched to a gene: 7. The germline CDR1 and CDR2 sequences are SGDLS and YYNGEE. The CDR3 is 15 amino acids.

This clone came up once. Within the sample, other DNA sequences also encode this same CDR3. V gene TRBV9 combines with J gene TRBJ2-3, with 7 bases that match TRBD2. After removal of 3 bases from V and 0 bases from J, the junction contained 4 bases not matched to a gene. Germline V lookup: CDR1 SGDLS, CDR2 YYNGEE. The CDR3 consists of 15 residues. The CDR3 spells CASSATGGSTDTQYF. The CDR3 region has the DNA TGTGCCAGCAGCGCCACGGGGGGTAGCACAGATACGCAGTATTTT.

J is TRBJ1-1 and V is TRBV2, with 7 nucleotides matching TRBD1. With V trimmed by 6 bases and J by 2 bases, 6 bases remained unmatched. Germline V CDR1 and CDR2: SNHLY, FYNNEI. The CDR3 runs to 14 residues. The CDR3 here is CASSAGTANTEAFF. CDR3 DNA: TGTGCCAGCAGCGCCGGGACAGCAAACACTGAAGCTTTCTTT.

The genes are TRBV7-2 and TRBJ2-4; weak D call: TRBD2 (5 bases). The ends were cut back, 5 bases at V and 0 bases at J, with 14 bases in the middle. In germline, CDR1 is SGHTA, CDR2 FQGNSA. The CDR3 runs to 16 residues. In nucleotides, the CDR3 is TGTGCCAGCAGCCCGCACAGTGGACTAGCCAAAAACATTCAGTACTTC. This codes for CASSPHSGLAKNIQYF. The variable domain in full, with the rest retrieved from reference TRBV7-2 and TRBJ2-4, is GAGVSQSPSNKVTEKGKDVELRCDPISGHTALYWYRQSLGQGLEFLIYFQGNSAPDKSGLPSDRFSAERTGGSVSTLTIQRTQQEDSAVYLCASSPHSGLAKNIQYFGAGTRLSVL.

The V gene is TRBV28, the J gene TRBJ1-2; maybe TRBD1 (6 bases). Germline CDR1 MDHEN, CDR2 SYDVKM. The V end lost 2 bases, the J end lost 4 bases, and 8 bases lay between the germline ends. The CDR3 sequence is 13 residues long. As DNA, the CDR3 is TGTGCCAGCAGTTTAACAGGGCGCTATGGCTACACCTTC. It is translated as CASSLTGRYGYTF.

V gene TRBV18 combines with J gene TRBJ2-7; possible D gene TRBD2, 6 bases. The germline V gene has CDR1 KGHSH and CDR2 LQKENI. CDR3 length: 14 residues. The V gene lost 0 bases and the J gene lost 3 bases, with 9 bases spanning the gap. DNA for the CDR3: TGTGCCAGCTCACCACCTTTGGGGGGCTACGAGCAGTACTTC. It specifies CASSPPLGGYEQYF.

The chain links TRBV10-3 to TRBJ2-1, with 7 nucleotides matching TRBD1. Germline trimming cut 4 bases from V and 7 bases from J; bases unmatched to any gene: 4. The CDR3 is 13 residues long. Per the germline V gene, CDR1 is ENHRY and CDR2 is SYGVKD. CDR3 amino acids: CAISGPTGNEQFF. The CDR3 DNA reads as TGTGCCATCAGTGGCCCGACAGGGAATGAGCAGTTCTTC.